A single sample is the source of the 27 T cell receptor beta chains below, sequenced in a study of blood T cell repertoires in COVID-19. Generated by immunoSEQ multiplex PCR, the TCRdb table keeps only in-frame clones and is missing some. In the table there are roughly 570,000 clones, approximately 91% of which are singletons. Sequenced: peripheral blood. All receptors come from a woman aged 45 to 65 with COVID-19, enrolled during active disease.

This chain links TRBV11-1 with TRBJ1-1; TRBD1 agrees at 9 bases. With V trimmed by 5 bases and J by 4 bases, 8 bases remained unmatched. The CDR3 spans 15 residues. Looked up from germline, CDR1 is SGHAT and CDR2 is FQDESV (reference sequence). CDR3 residues: CASSRDRDWSTEAFF. CDR3 nucleotide sequence: TGTGCCAGCAGCCGGGACAGGGATTGGTCCACTGAAGCTTTCTTT.

The rearrangement joins TRBV9 to TRBJ2-7; 14 nucleotides line up with TRBD2. The germline CDR1 and CDR2 sequences are SGDLS and YYNGEE. CDR3 size: 16 residues. After removal of 2 bases from V and 2 bases from J, the junction contained 3 bases not matched to a gene. The CDR3 bases are TGTGCCAGCAGCGTGGGACTAGCGGGGGCCCCCTACGAGCAGTACTTC. It specifies CASSVGLAGAPYEQYF.

The J gene is TRBJ1-5, the V gene TRBV30; D uncertain. Germline CDR1 is GTSNPN and CDR2 is SVGIG (reference sequence). The V and J ends lost 3 bases and 4 bases respectively, with 10 bases between them. This CDR3 comprises 13 residues. The CDR3 nucleotides are TGTGCCTGGAGCGGACTCCGGAATCAGCCCCAGCATTTT. Its translation: CAWSGLRNQPQHF.

The chain employs TRBV19 and TRBJ1-4, with TRBD1 matching 12 bases. V gave up 3 bases and J gave up 7 bases; unmatched junction bases: 6. Per the germline V gene, CDR1 is LNHDA and CDR2 is SQIVND (reference sequence). The CDR3 length is 16 residues. The CDR3 sequence is CASSMGTGGELEKLFF. The CDR3 DNA reads as TGTGCCAGTAGTATGGGGACAGGGGGCGAACTTGAAAAACTGTTTTTT.

This chain connects TRBV11-3 to TRBJ1-1, with 7 bases matching TRBD1. The V and J ends lost 6 bases and 4 bases, in that order; junction bases with no gene match: 5. CDR3 length: 13 amino acids. Germline CDR1 and CDR2: SGHNT and YENEEA. CDR3 sequence reads: CASSSQGFTEAFF. The CDR3 DNA is TGTGCCAGCAGTTCACAGGGGTTCACTGAAGCTTTCTTT.

V and J are TRBV18 and TRBJ1-5, with D perhaps matching TRBD1 (6 bases). The CDR3 has 14 residues. CDR1 KGHSH and CDR2 LQKENI come from the germline V gene. V dropped 3 bases and J dropped 3 bases, with 9 bases sitting between them. CDR3 sequence: CASSPDSTNQPQHF. The CDR3 DNA sequence: TGTGCCAGCTCACCGGACAGTACCAATCAGCCCCAGCATTTT.

This clone was observed a single time. This chain uses TRBV5-8 with TRBJ1-5; a weak D match, TRBD1 (6 bases). The CDR3 extends over 14 amino acids. CDR1 and CDR2 (germline): SGHTS, YDEGEE. V shed 4 bases and J shed 3 bases, with 11 bases lying between them. The DNA for the CDR3 is TGTGCCAGCAGCGCCGGACAGTTCAATCAGCCCCAGCATTTT. This sequence encodes CASSAGQFNQPQHF.

The chain has TRBV5-6 and TRBJ2-5; 9 positions agree with TRBD1. Germline CDR1 and CDR2: SGHDT and YYEEEE. The CDR3 totals 14 residues. The V and J ends lost 4 bases and 5 bases, in that order; junction bases with no gene match: 6. As DNA, the CDR3 is TGTGCCAGCAGCCGGGACAGGGTGGCGGAGACCCAGTACTTC. It codes for CASSRDRVAETQYF. Drawing the rest from reference TRBV5-6 and TRBJ2-5, the complete variable domain is DAGVTQSPTHLIKTRGQQVTLRCSPKSGHDTVSWYQQALGQGPQFIFQYYEEEERQRGNFPDRFSGHQFPNYSSELNVNALLLGDSALYLCASSRDRVAETQYFGPGTRLLVL.

This clone was recorded a few times. V is TRBV6-6 and J is TRBJ1-3; D gene uncertain. The V gene lost 4 bases and the J gene lost 0 bases, with 7 bases spanning the gap. The CDR3 spans 14 residues. Germline V lookup: CDR1 MNHNY, CDR2 SVGAGI (reference sequence). CDR3 sequence (DNA): TGTGCCAGCAGTTCCCGTCCCTCTGGAAACACCATATATTTT. Amino acid sequence: CASSSRPSGNTIYF.

The chain has TRBV19 and TRBJ1-1, with 11 bases identical to TRBD1. The CDR3 has 16 residues. Germline V gene data show CDR1 as LNHDA and CDR2 as SQIVND (reference sequence). V dropped 3 bases and J dropped 1; count of bases not matched to a gene: 4. CDR3 amino acids: CASSIGTGGANTEAFF. CDR3 sequence (DNA): TGTGCCAGTAGTATCGGGACAGGGGGTGCGAACACTGAAGCTTTCTTT.

This chain joins TRBV19 and TRBJ1-6; D is possibly TRBD1 (5 bases). Germline lookup yields CDR1 LNHDA and CDR2 SQIVND (reference sequence). The CDR3 covers 14 residues. Trimming left V 9 bases short and J 2 bases short, with 11 bases between. The CDR3 region is CASSEGAYNSPLHF. CDR3 bases: TGTGCCAGCTCCGAAGGGGCCTATAATTCACCCCTCCACTTT. Based on the CDR3 plus reference TRBV19 and TRBJ1-6, the full variable domain is DGGITQSPKYLFRKEGQNVTLSCEQNLNHDAMYWYRQDPGQGLRLIYYSQIVNDFQKGDIAEGYSVSREKKESFPLTVTSAQKNPTAFYLCASSEGAYNSPLHFGNGTRLTVT.

The sample holds one count of this clone. The chain joins TRBV5-4 to TRBJ1-5, with D possibly TRBD1 on 6 matching bases. The CDR3 covers 14 residues. Germline assignment: CDR1 SGHNT and CDR2 YYREEE (reference sequence). V was pared by 3 bases and J by 7 bases, with 14 bases between. DNA of the CDR3: TGTGCCAGCAGCTGGGGGGGCAGTACCCAGCCCCAGCATTTT. As protein: CASSWGGSTQPQHF. Drawing the rest from reference TRBV5-4 and TRBJ1-5, the complete variable domain is ETGVTQSPTHLIKTRGQQVTLRCSSQSGHNTVSWYQQALGQGPQFIFQYYREEENGRGNFPPRFSGLQFPNYSSELNVNALELDDSALYLCASSWGGSTQPQHFGDGTRLSIL.

This chain links TRBV3-1 (or the pseudogene TRBV3-2) with TRBJ2-7, with a possible D match to TRBD1 (5 bases). Deletions cut 1 base from V and 2 bases from J, with 6 bases between. The CDR3 covers 13 residues. From germline, CDR1 is LGHDT and CDR2 YNNKEL (reference sequence). CDR3 coding DNA: TGTGCCAGCAGCCAAGTCAGGGCCTACGAGCAGTACTTC. The encoded protein is CASSQVRAYEQYF.

The chain carries TRBV13 and TRBJ1-6; D might be TRBD1 (5 bases). The CDR3 extends over 16 amino acids. Germline loops: CDR1 PRHDT, CDR2 FYEKMQ (reference sequence). V was cut by 0 bases and J by 5 bases, with 11 bases left in between. CDR3 protein: CASSLGGAENNSPLHF. The CDR3 DNA follows: TGTGCCAGCAGCTTAGGTGGGGCAGAAAATAATTCACCCCTCCACTTT.

This chain joins TRBV30 and TRBJ1-1; TRBD1 matches 8 bases. This CDR3 contains 16 residues. The germline V gene has CDR1 GTSNPN and CDR2 SVGIG (reference sequence). Trimming took 3 bases from V and 1 from J; bases not matched to a gene: 10. This CDR3 reads CAWRPRTGRGNTEAFF. The CDR3 DNA reads TGTGCCTGGAGGCCACGGACAGGGCGGGGGAACACTGAAGCTTTCTTT.

The sample holds one count of this clone. The V and J genes are TRBV6-5 and TRBJ1-6; D not resolved. The CDR3 is 14 residues long. With 8 bases removed from V and 13 bases from J, the gap between germline ends came to 21 bases. Germline CDR1 MNHEY, CDR2 SVGAGI. The CDR3 DNA reads TGTGCCAGCGGTCCGCGCAGGCCAGAAACTCCCCTCCACTTT. It translates to CASGPRRPETPLHF.

The chain uses TRBV9 and TRBJ2-1; 7 bases map to TRBD1. V gave up 3 bases and J gave up 16 bases; unmatched junction bases: 10. Germline V gene sequence: CDR1 SGDLS, CDR2 YYNGEE. The CDR3 runs to 12 residues. The CDR3 sequence: CASSAPRDSPFF. The CDR3 region has the DNA TGTGCCAGCAGCGCACCCCGGGACAGTCCCTTCTTC.

The chain links TRBV2 to TRBJ2-1; a possible D gene is TRBD1 (5 bases). Per germline, CDR1 SNHLY and CDR2 FYNNEI. The CDR3 is 14 amino acids. V shed 8 bases and J shed 2 bases, with 13 bases lying between them. CDR3 sequence: CASPQGMTYNEQFF. CDR3 nucleotides: TGTGCCAGCCCGCAGGGAATGACCTACAATGAGCAGTTCTTC.

This clone has only a few counts. The J gene is TRBJ2-2, the V gene TRBV5-4, with TRBD1 matching 9 bases. Germline lookup yields CDR1 SGHNT and CDR2 YYREEE (reference sequence). V lost 0 bases to trimming and J lost 2 bases; unmatched junction nucleotides: 2. This CDR3 is built from 16 residues. CDR3 sequence: CASSLGQGGNTGELFF. The CDR3 DNA reads TGTGCCAGCAGCTTGGGACAGGGGGGCAACACCGGGGAGCTGTTTTTT.

The chain employs TRBV6-6 and TRBJ1-4; 11 bases match TRBD1. The germline gives CDR1 MNHNY, CDR2 SVGAGI (reference sequence). Germline trimming cut 7 bases from V and 7 bases from J; bases unmatched to any gene: 2. There are 13 residues in the CDR3. The CDR3 sequence: CASNGQGAEKLFF. In DNA form, the CDR3 reads TGTGCCAGCAATGGACAGGGGGCTGAAAAACTGTTTTTT.

The V gene is TRBV6-5, the J gene TRBJ1-1, with 9 bases fitting TRBD1. The CDR3 length is 15 residues. The V gene's germline CDR1 is MNHEY and CDR2 SVGAGI. J lost 3 bases, V lost 8 bases, and 10 bases had no gene match. CDR3 sequence: CASHTWDREDTEAFF. The CDR3 nucleotides are TGTGCCAGCCACACCTGGGACAGGGAAGACACTGAAGCTTTCTTT.

This clone has a handful of counts. The chain joins TRBV12-5 to TRBJ1-3; 7 bases map to TRBD1. Losses at the gene ends were 0 bases for V and 3 bases for J; bases not matched to a gene: 8. The CDR3 consists of 17 residues. CDR1 is LGHNT and CDR2 is FRNRAP in the germline V gene. In DNA, the CDR3 is TGTGCTAGTGGTTTGGTACTTGAGGGGGCGGGTGGAAACACCATATATTTT. This codes for CASGLVLEGAGGNTIYF.

J is TRBJ2-7 and V is TRBV4-2, with 9 bases identical to TRBD1. The CDR3 extends over 15 amino acids. With 3 bases clipped from V and 0 bases from J, the junction kept 3 bases outside the gene matches. The germline V gene encodes CDR1 LGHNA and CDR2 YNFKEQ. The CDR3 reads CASSHRTGASYEQYF. The CDR3 coding sequence is TGTGCCAGCAGCCACCGGACAGGGGCCTCCTACGAGCAGTACTTC.

The CDR3 spells CASSLLAGDRYEQYF. As DNA, the CDR3 is TGTGCCAGCAGCTTGTTGGCAGGGGATCGCTACGAGCAGTACTTC. V usage is TRBV5-6 and J usage is TRBJ2-7; tentative D call: TRBD1 (6 bases). Trimming shortened V by 1 base and J by 3 bases, and 14 bases separated the two germline ends. CDR1 SGHDT and CDR2 YYEEEE come from the germline V gene. The CDR3 is made up of 15 amino acids.

The chain links TRBV27 to TRBJ1-2, with D perhaps TRBD1 (6 bases). The V gene's germline CDR1 is MNHEY and CDR2 SMNVEV (reference sequence). The V end lost 2 bases, the J end lost 5 bases, and 12 bases lay between the germline ends. There are 14 residues in the CDR3. The CDR3 bases are TGTGCCAGCAGTTTACGGGGGGCGGTTTATGGCTACACCTTC. Translating it yields CASSLRGAVYGYTF.

V is TRBV9 and J is TRBJ2-1; TRBD2 matches 9 bases. Germline CDR1 is SGDLS and CDR2 is YYNGEE. This CDR3 has 17 amino acids. Germline trimming cut 4 bases from V and 0 bases from J; bases unmatched to any gene: 8. The CDR3 here is CASSTSPGLASYNEQFF. CDR3 bases: TGTGCCAGCAGCACCTCACCGGGACTAGCCTCCTACAATGAGCAGTTCTTC.

The genes are TRBV5-6 and TRBJ1-2; 7 bases line up with TRBD1. CDR3 length equals 13 residues. Germline CDR1 SGHDT, CDR2 YYEEEE. The trim removed 5 bases at V and 5 bases at J, leaving 6 bases unmatched. CDR3 nucleotides: TGTGCCAGCAGTCAGGGGGTACCTTATGGCTACACCTTC. It codes for CASSQGVPYGYTF.